This paragraph reports one T cell receptor beta chain. The antigen is not known. This sample is part of a study of beta chain features in type 1 diabetes. The study, taken as a whole, reports: Although PCR might favor shorter templates, it would do so equally in patients and controls. Insertion counts at VDJ junctions were lower in type 1 diabetes patients, who also showed more deletions there.

Sorting that relied on CD45RO/CCR7/CD25/CD127/CD95/CD27 yielded CD4+ naive, central memory, regulatory and stem cell-like memory cells. Purity of each sorted population was above 95%. Sequenced material consisted of expressed TCRB transcripts (all of the isolated RNA was reverse transcribed). The repertoire was sequenced with immunoSEQ multiplex PCR; TCRdb's copy has only in-frame clones and lacks some. The table includes around 280,000 clones, under 8.5% detected once. CDR1 and CDR2 from the germline V gene are SEHNR and FQNEAQ (reference sequence). V dropped 5 bases and J dropped 6 bases, with 9 bases sitting between them. CDR3 length equals 12 residues.

The chain carries TRBV7-9 and TRBJ2-3; unclear D gene. Sequenced: central memory CD4+ T cells from blood. This receptor was obtained from a woman aged 18-30 years in good health. The DNA for the CDR3 is TGTGCCAGCAGCCAACGGGTGGATACGCAGTATTTT. Its translation is CASSQRVDTQYF.